This is a list of T cell receptor beta chains from one sample in a study of regulatory T cells in long-lasting Graves disease. Each CDR3 protein is one row after TCRdb ran MiXCR on the multiplex PCR reads. The sample shows 500,000 to 800,000 distinct CDR3 sequences, roughly 30% of them seen only once. This sample comprised peripheral blood mononuclear cells (PBMCs), obtained when the disease was refractory, from a patient treated with antithyroid drugs. Source of these receptors: a female donor with Graves disease. Each CDR3 is given with its conserved first and last residue. The D gene is left open where the match is weak. Size values are once, few and many counts, or a class for expanded clones, and some rows have none.

D	J	V	size	DNA	CDR3
.	TRBJ1-1	TRBV7-3	many	TGTGCCAGCAGCTTATCGGGCAGTGGCACTGAAGCTTTCTTT	CASSLSGSGTEAFF
TRBD2	TRBJ2-2	TRBV7-6	few	TGTGCCAGCAGCCTTACTAGCGGGAGCGTCTCCGGGGAGCTGTTTTTT	CASSLTSGSVSGELFF
TRBD1	TRBJ2-5	TRBV11-1	many	TGTGCCAGCAGCCGACAGGGTGCGGAGACCCAGTACTTC	CASSRQGAETQYF
.	TRBJ2-1	TRBV2	.	TGTGCCAGCAGCGTAGACGGGTCCTACAATGAGCAGTTCTTC	CASSVDGSYNEQFF
.	TRBJ1-5	TRBV9	.	TGTGCCAGCAGCGCAGGAGACAGTACCAATCAGCCCCAGCATTTT	CASSAGDSTNQPQHF
.	TRBJ2-5	TRBV14	few	TGTGCCAGCAGCCAGGATCCGGGCGGGGAGACCCAGTACTTC	CASSQDPGGETQYF
.	TRBJ1-5	TRBV15	few	TGTGCCACCAGTCGTGAGGGGTCGTCCCATCAGCCCCAGCATTTT	CATSREGSSHQPQHF
TRBD1	TRBJ1-5	TRBV6-1	few	TGTGCCAGCAGTGGTGGACAGGGGAAGGAGCAGCCCCAGCATTTT	CASSGGQGKEQPQHF
TRBD2	TRBJ2-7	TRBV19	.	TGTGCCAGTAGTATAACGCTAGCGGGAGGGCCGAGGAACGAGCAGTACTTC	CASSITLAGGPRNEQYF
.	TRBJ1-3	TRBV3-1	.	TGTGCCAGCAGCCAACGCAGGCAGTCTGGAAACACCATATATTTT	CASSQRRQSGNTIYF
.	TRBJ1-4	TRBV11-2	few	TGTGCCAGCAGCCCTGAGAGGGGGGGCTTGACTAATGAAAAACTGTTTTTT	CASSPERGGLTNEKLFF
.	TRBJ1-5	TRBV27	few	TGTGCCAGCAGCCGACGGACGGGGGACAATCAGCCCCAGCATTTT	CASSRRTGDNQPQHF
.	TRBJ1-4	TRBV5-1	few	TGCGCCAGCAGCTTGGAGGGGGTTGGATTACAGGAAAAACTGTTTTTT	CASSLEGVGLQEKLFF
.	TRBJ1-1	TRBV7-9	.	TGTGCCAGCAGCTTACGAATCGGGAACACTGAAGCTTTCTTT	CASSLRIGNTEAFF
.	TRBJ1-2	TRBV29-1	.	TGCAGCGACTCCTGGGGGCCCGGTGGCTACACCTTC	CSDSWGPGGYTF
.	TRBJ1-1	TRBV2	many	TGTGCCAGCAGTGGGGGGGGCAGGGGCATCGACACTGAAGCTTTCTTT	CASSGGGRGIDTEAFF
TRBD1	TRBJ1-3	TRBV9	.	TGTGCCAGCAGCGGGACATGGACAGGGCTGGGAAACACCATATATTTT	CASSGTWTGLGNTIYF
TRBD1	TRBJ1-2	TRBV6-2/TRBV6-3	.	TGTGCCAGCAGTTTAGGTTTGAGGGGGCAAGGATATGGCTACACCTTC	CASSLGLRGQGYGYTF
.	TRBJ1-2	TRBV3-1	many	TGTGCCAGCAGCCAAGGCCGGAACTATGGCTACACCTTC	CASSQGRNYGYTF
.	TRBJ2-2	TRBV5-1	few	TGCGCCAGCAGCCCATTAGCGGAGGCGAACACCGGGGAGCTGTTTTTT	CASSPLAEANTGELFF
.	TRBJ1-1	TRBV27	many	TGTGCCAGCAGTAGCGCGCAGAGGAGAAGTCGGGACACTGAAGCTTTCTTT	CASSSAQRRSRDTEAFF
.	TRBJ2-5	TRBV24-1	.	TGTGCCACCAGTGATGGGGACTTCCAAGAGACCCAATACTTC	CATSDGDFQETQYF